This T cell receptor beta chain was recovered during a study of cytomegalovirus exposure and HLA in healthy donors. Across the whole study: In an earlier analysis, almost 120 million unique TCR beta sequences were found from approximately 190 million T cells.

PCR was performed using 60 Vbeta and 13 Jbeta primers. Sequenced by immunoSEQ multiplex PCR; TCRdb stores in-frame clones only, minus some. The sample lists about 170,000 clones, over 60% occurring once. Germline CDR1 MDHEN, CDR2 SYDVKM. V lost 1 base, J lost 3 bases, and 8 bases lay in between. CDR3 length: 14 residues. Study-level points and caveats: According to reports, the classifier identified cytomegalovirus status with high specificity and sensitivity.

About this clone itself: Its antigen is undetermined.

The chain recombines TRBV28 with TRBJ2-3, with D tentatively TRBD1 (6 bases). The receptor comes from a woman between 50 and 59 years old in good health and CMV-seronegative. The sample comprised PBMCs. CDR3 in amino acids: CASSLSGATDTQYF. The CDR3 nucleotides are TGTGCCAGCAGTTTATCAGGGGCAACAGATACGCAGTATTTT.